This T cell receptor beta chain emerged from a study of cytomegalovirus exposure and HLA in healthy donors. With 60 Vbeta and 13 Jbeta primers, the PCR was carried out. Sequenced by immunoSEQ multiplex PCR; TCRdb stores in-frame clones only, minus some. In the table there are 55,000 to 80,000 clones, about 75% of which are singletons. CDR1 is DFQATT, CDR2 SNEGSKA, per germline (reference sequence). The ends were cut back, 3 bases at V and 4 bases at J, with 4 bases in the middle. The length of the CDR3 is 11 residues. The V call is TRBV20-1, the J call TRBJ2-1; D is uncertain. Sequencing was performed on PBMCs. The clonotype originates from a man between 65 and 85 years old in good health and CMV-seronegative. The CDR3 DNA reads TGCAGTGCTAGCGTTTACAATGAGCAGTTCTTC. It is translated as CSASVYNEQFF.